The following is a TCR beta chain sequence with its context. What it binds is not known. The sample belongs to a study of cytomegalovirus exposure and HLA in healthy donors. General study points: HLA restriction was apparent for most CMV-associated TCR beta chains in a later analysis.

The length of the CDR3 is 16 residues. Germline V gene sequence: CDR1 SGHVS, CDR2 FNYEAQ. V dropped 4 bases and J dropped 3 bases, with 15 bases sitting between them. The PCR had 60 Vbeta and 13 Jbeta primers. Libraries were prepared by immunoSEQ multiplex PCR; TCRdb keeps only in-frame clonotypes and omits some of them. The sample holds just under 150,000 clones; around 86% are singletons and the top ten take under 3%. The sample comprised PBMCs. The chain recombines TRBV7-6 with TRBJ2-2, with D maybe TRBD2 (6 bases). The clonotype originates from a woman in her 30s in good health and CMV-seronegative. In DNA, the CDR3 is TGTGCCAGCAGCTCGACGTTCGCGGGATACACCGGGGAGCTGTTTTTT. Translated, it gives CASSSTFAGYTGELFF.